Each of the 30 T cell receptor beta chains below was sequenced from the same sample in a study of pediatric ulcerative colitis. Sequencing used immunoSEQ multiplex PCR; TCRdb keeps in-frame clones, though not all of them. The data contain more than 35,000 clones, around 78% of them singletons. During colonoscopy, one to two rectal pinch biopsies were collected. The sample was gut tissue. Receptors were obtained from a boy aged 5-17 years with moderate ulcerative colitis.

This clone was observed a handful of times. This chain joins TRBV11-3 and TRBJ2-2; the match to TRBD2 covers 8 bases. V dropped 1 base and J dropped 8; count of bases not matched to a gene: 9. The CDR3 length is 16 residues. Germline-derived CDR1 and CDR2 are SGHNT and YENEEA. CDR3 DNA: TGTGCCAGCAGCTTAGTTGGCGGACTAGCATCTGGGGAGCTGTTTTTT. It is translated as CASSLVGGLASGELFF.

This chain links TRBV6-6 with TRBJ2-3; 7 nucleotides agree with TRBD1. CDR3 length: 15 residues. V gave up 0 bases and J gave up 4 bases; unmatched junction bases: 4. The V gene's germline CDR1 is MNHNY and CDR2 SVGAGI (reference sequence). CDR3 coding DNA: TGTGCCAGCAGTTACTCTGCAGGGGGAGCAGATACGCAGTATTTT. As protein: CASSYSAGGADTQYF.

This clone was detected only a few times. Written as DNA, the CDR3 is TGTGCCAGCAGCGTATTCCCCGGGACAGGCTATGGCTACACCTTC. The encoded protein is CASSVFPGTGYGYTF. The J gene is TRBJ1-2, the V gene TRBV9; 8 bases fit TRBD1. The CDR3 has 15 residues. Trimming cost V 1 base and J 4 bases; bases outside gene matches: 6. Germline V gene lookup returns CDR1 SGDLS and CDR2 YYNGEE.

The sample holds a few counts of this clone. The rearrangement uses TRBV18 and TRBJ1-1; the D is unclear. CDR3 length: 16 amino acids. Trimming stripped 3 bases from V and 6 bases from J, with 20 bases between. Germline V gene data show CDR1 as KGHSH and CDR2 as LQKENI. The CDR3 DNA reads as TGTGCCAGCTCACCCGACGGGAGGGCTTGGAGCCCTGAAGCTTTCTTT. Protein product: CASSPDGRAWSPEAFF.

This clone has a single count. The chain carries TRBV11-2 and TRBJ2-1; 8 positions match TRBD2. The CDR3 covers 15 residues. Trimming at V came to 3 bases and at J to 6 bases, leaving 7 bases not matched to a gene. Germline assignment: CDR1 SGHAT and CDR2 FQNNGV. The CDR3 reads CASSFGTSQVNEQFF. The CDR3 coding sequence is TGTGCCAGCAGCTTCGGGACTAGTCAGGTCAATGAGCAGTTCTTC.

This chain uses TRBV10-3 with TRBJ1-2; D gene ambiguous. Per germline, CDR1 ENHRY and CDR2 SYGVKD. The CDR3 spans 14 residues. V shed 5 bases and J shed 8 bases, with 18 bases lying between them. The CDR3 DNA follows: TGTGCCATCAGTCGCCCGGGTGTTGGGAACGGCTACACCTTC. Translation: CAISRPGVGNGYTF.

The chain employs TRBV7-8 and TRBJ2-3, with 9 bases that match TRBD2. CDR1 is SGHVS, CDR2 FQNEAQ, per germline. V lost 6 bases and J lost 3; bases outside the gene matches: 10. The CDR3 extends over 16 amino acids. The CDR3 DNA is TGTGCCAGCAGGCTAGCGGCTAGCGGGGTTACAGATACGCAGTATTTT. Amino acids: CASRLAASGVTDTQYF.

V gene TRBV14 combines with J gene TRBJ1-1; D is ambiguous. With 6 bases removed from V and 0 bases from J, the gap between germline ends came to 8 bases. CDR1 SGHDN and CDR2 FVKESK come from the germline V gene. The length of the CDR3 is 13 residues. This CDR3 reads CASSLRVNTEAFF. DNA of the CDR3: TGTGCCAGCAGTTTACGGGTGAACACTGAAGCTTTCTTT.

J is TRBJ2-1 and V is TRBV6-1; 8 positions match TRBD2. Germline CDR1 is MNHNS and CDR2 is SASEGT. Trimming removed 4 bases from V and 8 bases from J; junction bases left unmatched: 19. The CDR3 is made up of 18 amino acids. The CDR3 DNA reads TGTGCCAGCAGTGGACTTACCAGCGGGAGAGGCATGAGCGATGAGCAGTTCTTC. Its translation: CASSGLTSGRGMSDEQFF.

The J gene is TRBJ2-7, the V gene TRBV7-2; a weak D match, TRBD1 (5 bases). Germline CDR1 is SGHTA and CDR2 is FQGNSA. V lost 0 bases, J lost 0 bases, and 9 bases lay in between. This CDR3 is 15 amino acids long. This chain's CDR3 is CASSLARVSSYEQYF. In DNA form, the CDR3 reads TGTGCCAGCAGCTTAGCCAGGGTAAGCTCCTACGAGCAGTACTTC.

The chain carries TRBV7-8 and TRBJ2-1, with D possibly TRBD1 on 6 matching bases. CDR3 length: 18 amino acids. V was shortened by 6 bases and J by 3 bases, with 24 bases between the two germline ends. Germline V gene lookup returns CDR1 SGHVS and CDR2 FQNEAQ. CDR3 bases: TGTGCCAGCAGTAAAAACCCACAGGGATTAGGGTACTACAATGAGCAGTTCTTC. The encoded protein is CASSKNPQGLGYYNEQFF.

This rearrangement joins TRBV6-1 to TRBJ2-1; TRBD2 matches 9 bases. Germline trimming cut 4 bases from V and 4 bases from J; bases unmatched to any gene: 2. The CDR3 totals 14 residues. Germline V gene lookup returns CDR1 MNHNS and CDR2 SASEGT. The CDR3 region has the DNA TGTGCCAGCAGTGTGCTAGCGGGATACAATGAGCAGTTCTTC. It specifies CASSVLAGYNEQFF.

This rearrangement joins TRBV5-8 to TRBJ1-6; D unresolved. The CDR3 has 14 amino acids. Trimming removed 0 bases from V and 10 bases from J, with 11 bases in between. Germline loops: CDR1 SGHTS, CDR2 YDEGEE. Written as DNA, the CDR3 is TGTGCCAGCAGCTTGGCCGGCACTGGATCACCCCTCCACTTT. Amino acid sequence: CASSLAGTGSPLHF.

The rearrangement links TRBV7-9 to TRBJ2-2; tentatively, D is TRBD1 or TRBD2 (6 bases each). The germline V gene has CDR1 SEHNR and CDR2 FQNEAQ (reference sequence). CDR3 size: 15 residues. V was shortened by 0 bases and J by 4 bases, with 9 bases between the two germline ends. Written as DNA, the CDR3 is TGTGCCAGCAGCTTAGCCCGGGGGCGCACCGGGGAGCTGTTTTTT. Translating gives CASSLARGRTGELFF. Filled out from reference TRBV7-9 and TRBJ2-2, the complete variable domain reads DTGVSQNPRHKITKRGQNVTFRCDPISEHNRLYWYRQTLGQGPEFLTYFQNEAQLEKSRLLSDRFSAERPKGSFSTLEIQRTEQGDSAMYLCASSLARGRTGELFFGEGSRLTVL.

This chain joins TRBV10-3 and TRBJ2-3; possibly TRBD1 or TRBD2 for D (5 bases each). CDR1 is ENHRY, CDR2 SYGVKD, per germline. Trimming took 3 bases from V and 6 from J, leaving 19 bases between them. The CDR3 consists of 16 residues. This chain's CDR3 is CAISEPGRKTTDTQYF. CDR3 nucleotides: TGTGCCATCAGTGAACCGGGACGGAAAACTACGGATACGCAGTATTTT.

V gene TRBV7-2 combines with J gene TRBJ1-1; tentative D call: TRBD1 (6 bases). The CDR3 has 14 residues. The V end lost 2 bases, the J end lost 11 bases, and 18 bases lay between the germline ends. Germline CDR1 is SGHTA and CDR2 is FQGNSA. This CDR3 is CASSLRPARGWAFF. For the CDR3, the DNA is TGTGCCAGCAGCTTACGGCCTGCCAGGGGTTGGGCTTTCTTT.

J is TRBJ2-7 and V is TRBV7-6; 7 bases line up with TRBD2. The germline V gene encodes CDR1 SGHVS and CDR2 FNYEAQ. The trim removed 5 bases at V and 5 bases at J, leaving 12 bases unmatched. CDR3 length: 15 amino acids. CDR3 protein: CASSGLAGAGDEQYF. DNA of the CDR3: TGTGCCAGCAGCGGCTTGGCGGGAGCAGGAGACGAGCAGTACTTC.

This clone was seen more than once but under ten times. The J gene is TRBJ1-6, the V gene TRBV4-3; D gene unclear. CDR3 size: 15 residues. The V and J ends lost 0 bases and 10 bases respectively, with 13 bases between them. CDR1 and CDR2 from the germline V gene are LGHNA and YSLEER. CDR3 loop: CASSQEPWQDSPLHF. CDR3 coding DNA: TGCGCCAGCAGCCAAGAGCCCTGGCAGGACTCACCCCTCCACTTT.

The genes are TRBV7-6 and TRBJ2-5; no reliable D call. The length of the CDR3 is 18 residues. Per the germline V gene, CDR1 is SGHVS and CDR2 is FNYEAQ. V shed 2 bases and J shed 1 base, with 20 bases lying between them. The CDR3 bases are TGTGCCAGCAGCTTACCCGCCATTGCTGGGAACCTCCAAGAGACCCAGTACTTC. Its translation is CASSLPAIAGNLQETQYF.

This rearrangement joins TRBV30 to TRBJ2-7; 8 bases agree with TRBD1. The V gene end was trimmed by 0 bases and the J gene end by 6 bases; junction bases not matched to a gene: 7. The CDR3 has 14 residues. Germline lookup yields CDR1 GTSNPN and CDR2 SVGIG (reference sequence). The CDR3 loop is CAWSVRGQGAEQYF. CDR3 sequence (DNA): TGTGCCTGGAGTGTAAGAGGACAGGGTGCCGAGCAGTACTTC.

This sequence joins TRBV18 and TRBJ2-3, with no clear D. Deletions cut 5 bases from V and 1 base from J, with 4 bases between. CDR1 and CDR2 (germline): KGHSH, LQKENI. This CDR3 is 12 amino acids long. In DNA, the CDR3 is TGTGCCAGCTCATCGGGCACAGATACGCAGTATTTT. Its translation: CASSSGTDTQYF.

The chain employs TRBV4-2 and TRBJ2-1, with D unresolved. Trimming stripped 1 base from V and 0 bases from J, with 1 base between. Germline loops: CDR1 LGHNA, CDR2 YNFKEQ. The CDR3 is made up of 13 amino acids. Here the CDR3 reads CASSQVSYNEQFF. CDR3 in DNA: TGTGCCAGCAGCCAAGTCTCCTACAATGAGCAGTTCTTC.

This chain connects TRBV30 to TRBJ2-7; no reliable D call. The germline V and J ends were trimmed by 1 base and 6 bases, with 4 bases remaining between them. The germline CDR1 and CDR2 sequences are GTSNPN and SVGIG (reference sequence). The CDR3 extends over 10 amino acids. CDR3 coding DNA: TGTGCCTGGAGTGGAGGCGAGCAGTACTTC. Protein product: CAWSGGEQYF.

V gene TRBV6-6 combines with J gene TRBJ2-5, with 8 positions matching TRBD2. Germline assignment: CDR1 MNHNY and CDR2 SVGAGI (reference sequence). The CDR3 contains 15 residues. Trimming at V came to 6 bases and at J to 2 bases, leaving 8 bases not matched to a gene. Here the CDR3 DNA reads TGTGCCAGCAGCCCCCTCGCGGGGGGACAAGAGACCCAGTACTTC. It yields the protein CASSPLAGGQETQYF.

The V gene is TRBV4-2, the J gene TRBJ2-7, with a possible D match to TRBD1 (6 bases). The ends were cut back, 0 bases at V and 4 bases at J, with 16 bases in the middle. The CDR3 has 16 amino acids. Germline V gives CDR1 LGHNA, CDR2 YNFKEQ. This CDR3 is CASSQEGPGDGYEQYF. CDR3 nucleotides: TGTGCCAGCAGCCAAGAGGGTCCAGGGGACGGGTACGAGCAGTACTTC.

There are a few counts of this clone. The CDR3 spells CASSPDTYGNTIYF. The CDR3 DNA reads TGCGCCAGCTCCCCGGACACGTATGGAAACACCATATATTTT. The chain links TRBV10-1 to TRBJ1-3, with D possibly matching TRBD1 (5 bases). The CDR3 runs to 14 residues. V lost 8 bases to trimming and J lost 3 bases, with 14 bases between them. Per the germline V gene, CDR1 is WNHNN and CDR2 is SYGVQD (reference sequence).

DNA for the CDR3: TGTGCCAGCAGCTTACTCGTACAGGGGGCAGGAGATACGCAGTATTTT. As protein: CASSLLVQGAGDTQYF. V gene TRBV7-3 combines with J gene TRBJ2-3, with 9 nucleotides matching TRBD1. The CDR3 loop spans 16 amino acids. The junction had 8 bases not matched to a gene; V was cut back by 2 bases and J by 5 bases. The germline V gene encodes CDR1 SGHTA and CDR2 FQGTGA.

This chain uses TRBV7-6 with TRBJ2-7; tentative D call: TRBD1 (6 bases). Looked up from germline, CDR1 is SGHVS and CDR2 is FNYEAQ. Trimming pared 2 bases from V and 0 bases from J, leaving 11 bases between. This CDR3 spans 15 amino acids. CDR3 DNA sequence: TGTGCCAGCAGCTTAAGGACAGAAGCCTCCTACGAGCAGTACTTC. Amino acid sequence: CASSLRTEASYEQYF.

V is TRBV14 and J is TRBJ1-2; D is uncertain. Trimming stripped 6 bases from V and 8 bases from J, with 13 bases between. This CDR3 is built from 12 residues. The germline CDR1 and CDR2 sequences are SGHDN and FVKESK. The CDR3 nucleotides are TGTGCCAGCAGGCCAATATGGCCGGGCTACACCTTC. As protein: CASRPIWPGYTF.

The V and J genes are TRBV28 and TRBJ1-1; tentative D call: TRBD1 (6 bases). This CDR3 has 18 amino acids. Germline V lookup: CDR1 MDHEN, CDR2 SYDVKM. Deletions cut 4 bases from V and 0 bases from J, with 21 bases between. The DNA for the CDR3 is TGTGCCAGCAGTTCTGTCGGAGGGGGTGAGGGACTGAACACTGAAGCTTTCTTT. Amino acid sequence: CASSSVGGGEGLNTEAFF.